This T cell receptor beta chain was sequenced in a study of blood T cell repertoires in COVID-19. Study-level information: Samples representing acute and convalescent COVID-19 were sourced from the United States, Italy and Spain.

Looked up from germline, CDR1 is SGHRS and CDR2 is YFSETQ. The CDR3 consists of 15 residues. V was pared by 4 bases and J by 5 bases, with 19 bases between. In the study's own analysis: By means of reference gene primer amplification, nucleated cell counts were estimated. Profiled with immunoSEQ multiplex PCR; TCRdb holds only in-frame clones, not every one. Clone size and the V and J calls come from that table; the DNA yielded D and trimming. The sample records about 190,000 clones, around nine tenths being singletons. Material: peripheral blood. The chain is built from TRBV5-1 and TRBJ2-7; TRBD1 is a possible D gene (6 bases). The clonotype originates from a woman aged 18-29 years who had recovered from COVID-19. In nucleotides, the CDR3 is TGCGCCAGCAGCGGGACATCCGCTCAGGGCCACGAGCAGTACTTC. This translates into CASSGTSAQGHEQYF. The full variable domain, its missing parts supplied by reference TRBV5-1 and TRBJ2-7, is KAGVTQTPRYLIKTRGQQVTLSCSPISGHRSVSWYQQTPGQGLQFLFEYFSETQRNKGNFPGRFSGRQFSNSRSEMNVSTLELGDSALYLCASSGTSAQGHEQYFGPGTRLTVT.